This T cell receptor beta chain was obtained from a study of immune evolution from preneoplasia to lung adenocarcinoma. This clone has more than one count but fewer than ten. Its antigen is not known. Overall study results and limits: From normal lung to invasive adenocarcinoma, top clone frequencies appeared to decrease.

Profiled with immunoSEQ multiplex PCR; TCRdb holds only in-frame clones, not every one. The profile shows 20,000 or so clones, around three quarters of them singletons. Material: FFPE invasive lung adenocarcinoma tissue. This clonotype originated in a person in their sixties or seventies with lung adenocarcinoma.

The DNA for the CDR3 is TGCAGTGCTAGAGCATGGGAGACCCAGTACTTC. Residues: CSARAWETQYF. The rearrangement links TRBV20-1 to TRBJ2-5, with no clear D. The ends were cut back, 1 base at V and 5 bases at J, with 5 bases in the middle. The CDR3 extends over 11 amino acids. Germline V gene lookup returns CDR1 DFQATT and CDR2 SNEGSKA (reference sequence).